The 22 T cell receptor beta chains reported below all come from one sample, sequenced in a study of regulatory T cells in long-lasting Graves disease. Time point given: persistent/refractory GD, antithyroid drugs over 5 years with positive TRAb. Making the TCR library involved RNA that had been extracted from PBMCs. Researchers made TCR beta libraries by using iRepertoire HTBI primers and running Arm-PCR on CDR3 regions. Each CDR3 protein is one row after TCRdb ran MiXCR on the multiplex PCR reads. The sample lists more than 300,000 distinct CDR3 sequences, about 18% occurring once. The specimen comprised peripheral blood mononuclear cells (PBMCs), sampled when the disease was refractory, from a patient treated with antithyroid drugs. The receptors were sampled from a female donor with Graves disease.

This clonotype was seen only once. The chain is built from TRBV9 and TRBJ1-5; D call uncertain. The germline gives CDR1 SGDLS, CDR2 YYNGEE. V lost 0 bases to trimming and J lost 9 bases, with 10 bases between them. The CDR3 is 13 amino acids. The CDR3 DNA follows: TGTGCCAGCAGCGTAGCTCCGGCGCGGCCCCAGCATTTT. Translated, it gives CASSVAPARPQHF.

This clonotype was picked up a small number of times. The CDR3 here is CASSPWEDYYEQYF. The CDR3 DNA reads as TGTGCCAGCAGCCCCTGGGAAGACTACTACGAGCAGTACTTC. The rearrangement links TRBV3-1 to TRBJ2-7, with a possible D match to TRBD2 (5 bases). The germline V gene has CDR1 LGHDT and CDR2 YNNKEL (reference sequence). V was clipped by 4 bases and J by 3 bases, with 13 bases between them. The CDR3 length is 14 residues.

As to this clonotype: A much more abundant neighbour one base away suggests this may be a read error. The V gene is TRBV12-3 or TRBV12-4, the J gene TRBJ1-1; possible D gene TRBD1, 6 bases. This CDR3 is 14 amino acids long. CDR3 coding DNA: TGTGCCGGCAGTTACTACAGGGAGGGCACTGAAGCTTTCTTT. It is translated as CAGSYYREGTEAFF.

In this sample, this clonotype turned up a few times. V is TRBV28 and J is TRBJ2-1, with 16 bases matching TRBD2. V was clipped by 5 bases and J by 7 bases; unmatched bases: 11. CDR3 length: 18 amino acids. From germline, CDR1 is MDHEN and CDR2 SYDVKM. The CDR3 coding sequence is TGTGCCAGCAGTCCAGAGGGACTAGCGGGAGGGCCGGGGAATGAGCAGTTCTTC. This codes for CASSPEGLAGGPGNEQFF.

The chain uses TRBV7-9 and TRBJ1-5; a weak D match, TRBD1 (5 bases). The CDR3 covers 16 residues. Looked up from germline, CDR1 is SEHNR and CDR2 is FQNEAQ (reference sequence). V dropped 1 base and J dropped 6 bases, with 16 bases sitting between them. The DNA for the CDR3 is TGTGCCAGCAGCTTAGGAGCGGGACGATCCCCTCAGCCCCAGCATTTT. Its translation is CASSLGAGRSPQPQHF.

The chain joins TRBV6-1 to TRBJ1-1; D not certain. The CDR3 loop spans 13 amino acids. The germline V and J ends were trimmed by 9 bases and 5 bases, with 16 bases remaining between them. Germline values: CDR1 MNHNS, CDR2 SASEGT. CDR3 DNA: TGTGCCAGTCAACTTGATCTCGGGACTGAAGCTTTCTTT. Protein sequence: CASQLDLGTEAFF.

This clonotype was seen a handful of times. A clone one base away is much larger, so this may be a read error. This sequence joins TRBV6-1 and TRBJ2-5; tentative D call: TRBD2 (6 bases). The CDR3 sequence is 13 residues long. Germline lookup yields CDR1 MNHNS and CDR2 SASEGT. The CDR3 sequence is CASSRWGGEIQYF. The DNA for the CDR3 is TGTGCCAGCAGTAGGTGGGGAGGAGAGATCCAGTACTTC.

In its sample, this clonotype was seen a few times. The gene calls are TRBV5-6 and TRBJ2-5, with 8 bases identical to TRBD2. The CDR3 loop spans 14 amino acids. Germline CDR1 reads SGHDT; CDR2 reads YYEEEE. V shed 7 bases and J 1 base; nucleotides not matched to a gene: 6. CDR3 sequence: CASVKRGTQETQYF. Here the CDR3 DNA reads TGTGCCAGCGTGAAGCGGGGGACCCAAGAGACCCAGTACTTC.

This rearrangement joins TRBV6-4 to TRBJ2-2; the D is unclear. The CDR3 consists of 15 residues. Trimming took off 5 bases at V and 0 bases at J, with 10 bases between the two ends. Germline V lookup: CDR1 MRHNA, CDR2 SNTAGT. Here the CDR3 DNA reads TGTGCCAGCAGTCCCGAGATAACGAACACCGGGGAGCTGTTTTTT. Protein sequence: CASSPEITNTGELFF.

The chain joins TRBV3-1 to TRBJ1-4; D unresolved. CDR1 and CDR2 (germline): LGHDT, YNNKEL (reference sequence). Trimming took off 5 bases at V and 8 bases at J, with 18 bases between the two ends. This CDR3 is 15 amino acids long. CDR3 region: CASSKRGGLGEKLFF. CDR3 DNA sequence: TGTGCCAGCAGCAAAAGAGGAGGTCTAGGGGAAAAACTGTTTTTT.

This clonotype was seen ten or more times. The chain couples TRBV13 to TRBJ2-7; D tentatively fits TRBD1 or TRBD2 (5 bases each). Germline CDR1 is PRHDT and CDR2 is FYEKMQ (reference sequence). The CDR3 is 13 residues long. V lost 10 bases to trimming and J lost 6 bases, with 19 bases between them. The CDR3 spells CANWDPPTGEQYF. Here the CDR3 DNA reads TGTGCCAACTGGGACCCCCCAACGGGCGAGCAGTACTTC.

This clonotype was detected only a few times. The J gene is TRBJ2-5, the V gene TRBV7-9; the match to TRBD1 covers 10 bases. This CDR3 is built from 17 residues. With 5 bases clipped from V and 4 bases from J, the junction kept 13 bases outside the gene matches. Germline V CDR1 and CDR2: SEHNR, FQNEAQ (reference sequence). CDR3 DNA: TGTGCCAGCAGCAGCTTTCGACAGGGGGCGCCCCGAGAGACCCAGTACTTC. As protein: CASSSFRQGAPRETQYF. Full variable domain (missing parts from reference TRBV7-9 and TRBJ2-5): DTGVSQNPRHKITKRGQNVTFRCDPISEHNRLYWYRQTLGQGPEFLTYFQNEAQLEKSRLLSDRFSAERPKGSFSTLEIQRTEQGDSAMYLCASSSFRQGAPRETQYFGPGTRLLVL.

This clonotype was counted only a few times. The chain couples TRBV20-1 to TRBJ2-4, with D maybe TRBD2 (5 bases). This CDR3 contains 12 residues. The ends were cut back, 3 bases at V and 10 bases at J, with 13 bases in the middle. The germline CDR1 and CDR2 sequences are DFQATT and SNEGSKA (reference sequence). In DNA, the CDR3 is TGCAGTGCTAGCGGGGTTAGGATGATTCAGTACTTC. As protein: CSASGVRMIQYF.

In this sample, this clonotype turned up once. This sequence joins TRBV14 and TRBJ2-3; D call uncertain. CDR1 is SGHDN, CDR2 FVKESK, per germline. The CDR3 sequence is 17 residues long. V dropped 4 bases and J dropped 3 bases, with 20 bases sitting between them. The CDR3 is CASSPQGIRTATDTQYF. The DNA of the CDR3 is TGTGCCAGCAGCCCCCAAGGAATCCGGACGGCAACAGATACGCAGTATTTT. The full variable domain, completed using reference TRBV14 and TRBJ2-3, is EAGVTQFPSHSVIEKGQTVTLRCDPISGHDNLYWYRRVMGKEIKFLLHFVKESKQDESGMPNNRFLAERTGGTYSTLKVQPAELEDSGVYFCASSPQGIRTATDTQYFGPGTRLTVL.

Of note for this clonotype: One junction end disagrees with the germline gene, perhaps due to a read error. V and J are TRBV7-3 and TRBJ1-1; D may be TRBD1 (5 bases). The CDR3 is 14 residues long. From germline, CDR1 is SGHTA and CDR2 FQGTGA. The CDR3 reads CAGSLMGGSSEAFF. CDR3 coding DNA: TGTGCCGGCAGCTTAATGGGGGGGTCCTCCGAAGCTTTCTTT.

This clonotype was seen repeatedly, ten times or more. The rearrangement joins TRBV28 to TRBJ2-5, with D tentatively TRBD1 or TRBD2 (5 bases each). Germline V CDR1 and CDR2: MDHEN, SYDVKM. Between the trimmed V and J ends, which lost 0 bases and 2 bases, there was a span of 7 bases. CDR3 length: 14 amino acids. Here the CDR3 reads CASSLWWGQETQYF. DNA for the CDR3: TGTGCCAGCAGTTTATGGTGGGGGCAAGAGACCCAGTACTTC.

This clonotype was found many times. The J gene is TRBJ2-7, the V gene TRBV12-3 or TRBV12-4, with 13 bases that match TRBD2. The CDR3 extends over 16 amino acids. The J segment lost 5 bases and the V segment lost 1 base, leaving 5 bases of the junction unmatched. The chain's CDR3 is CASSLGGLAGVHEQYF. CDR3 bases: TGTGCCAGCAGTTTAGGTGGACTAGCGGGAGTCCACGAGCAGTACTTC.

This clonotype was detected only a few times. The chain links TRBV5-1 to TRBJ1-2; 10 bases align to TRBD1. V shed 4 bases, J shed 0 bases, and the junction held 9 bases outside the gene matches. This CDR3 is 17 amino acids long. Germline V gene lookup returns CDR1 SGHRS and CDR2 YFSETQ. The CDR3 spells CASSLGQGILSNYGYTF. CDR3 DNA sequence: TGCGCCAGCAGCCTGGGACAGGGGATTCTATCTAACTATGGCTACACCTTC.

Only a few counts were recorded for this clonotype. The rearrangement joins TRBV10-3 to TRBJ1-2; a weak D match, TRBD1 (5 bases). Germline loops: CDR1 ENHRY, CDR2 SYGVKD. V dropped 5 bases and J dropped 8 bases, with 12 bases sitting between them. The CDR3 has 12 amino acids. The DNA for the CDR3 is TGTGCCATCAGTTCGCCCAGGGAAGGCTACACCTTC. Translation gives CAISSPREGYTF.

This clonotype was seen at least ten times. This chain links TRBV19 with TRBJ1-4, with 7 nucleotides matching TRBD1. The CDR3 runs 14 residues. V was pared by 7 bases and J by 4 bases, with 6 bases of the junction left unmatched. Germline assignment: CDR1 LNHDA and CDR2 SQIVND (reference sequence). CDR3 in DNA: TGTGCCAGTACTCAGGGACAGCTTAATGAAAAACTGTTTTTT. Encoded protein: CASTQGQLNEKLFF.

In this sample, this clonotype turned up many times. This chain uses TRBV10-3 with TRBJ1-2; 10 bases match TRBD1. The CDR3 runs to 14 residues. The V gene's germline CDR1 is ENHRY and CDR2 SYGVKD. The ends lost 2 bases at V and 6 bases at J; junction bases unmatched: 3. CDR3 DNA: TGTGCCATCAGTGAGGGACAGGGGGTACATGGCTACACCTTC. Protein product: CAISEGQGVHGYTF.

There are a few counts of this clonotype. The rearrangement uses TRBV7-6 and TRBJ2-5, with D perhaps TRBD1 (6 bases). CDR3 length equals 16 residues. The germline CDR1 and CDR2 sequences are SGHVS and FNYEAQ. V lost 3 bases and J lost 5, with 19 bases in between. This CDR3 is CASSFGSWGPTETQYF. CDR3 DNA sequence: TGTGCCAGCAGCTTTGGGTCGTGGGGGCCCACTGAGACCCAGTACTTC.